This TCR beta chain derives from a study of neurological immune-mediated disorders. Overall study results and limits: CDR3 amino acid sequences found in expanded clones were never shared across subjects, suggesting private repertoires in all groups. It was HTLV-1-associated myelopathy that showed the most TCR clonal expansion, while multiple sclerosis showed the least, falling below healthy controls.

The V and J ends lost 0 bases and 4 bases, in that order; junction bases with no gene match: 4. Germline V gene data show CDR1 as SGDLS and CDR2 as YYNGEE. The CDR3 extends over 15 amino acids. In this sample, this clonotype turned up many times. Its antigen remains unknown. The method for making cDNA was 5'RACE, and it used 10-nucleotide random UMIs. Every sequencing run generated in excess of 160 million TCR-beta sequences. These sequences covered 15-18 subjects. Each CDR3 protein is one row after TCRdb ran MiXCR on the 5' RACE reads. The sample includes around 13,000 distinct CDR3 sequences, roughly 10% of them seen just once.

Sequenced sample: PBMCs. The TCR sequence derives from a woman in her 40s in good health. The chain has TRBV9 and TRBJ2-1; 7 positions agree with TRBD2. CDR3 loop: CASSVESGVYNEQFF. The DNA of the CDR3 is TGTGCCAGCAGCGTAGAAAGCGGGGTGTACAATGAGCAGTTCTTC. Together with reference TRBV9 and TRBJ2-1, the CDR3 gives the full variable domain: DSGVTQTPKHLITATGQRVTLRCSPRSGDLSVYWYQQSLDQGLQFLIQYYNGEERAKGNILERFSAQQFPDLHSELNLSSLELGDSALYFCASSVESGVYNEQFFGPGTRLTVL.